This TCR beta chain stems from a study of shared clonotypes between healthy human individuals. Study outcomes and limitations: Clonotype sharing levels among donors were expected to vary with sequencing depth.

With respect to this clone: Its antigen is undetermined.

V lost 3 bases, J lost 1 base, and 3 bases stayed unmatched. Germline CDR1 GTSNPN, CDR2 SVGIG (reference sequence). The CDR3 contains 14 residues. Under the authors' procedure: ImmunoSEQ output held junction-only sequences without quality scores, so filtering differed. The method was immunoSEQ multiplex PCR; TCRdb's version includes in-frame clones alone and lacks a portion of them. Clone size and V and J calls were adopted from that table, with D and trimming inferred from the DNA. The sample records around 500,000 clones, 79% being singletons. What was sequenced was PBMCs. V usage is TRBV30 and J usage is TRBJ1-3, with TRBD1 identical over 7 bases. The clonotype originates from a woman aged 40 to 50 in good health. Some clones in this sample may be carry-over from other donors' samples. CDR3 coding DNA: TGTGCCTGGAGCCAGACAGGGTCTGGAAACACCATATATTTT. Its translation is CAWSQTGSGNTIYF.